One and the same sample provided the 14 T cell receptor beta chains below, sequenced in a study of technical replicates of blood from a few donors. Assay used: immunoSEQ multiplex PCR; TCRdb lists only in-frame clones, some missing. The data hold approximately 85,000 clones, with about 93% observed a single time. The sequencing input was T cells isolated from PBMCs. The origin of the receptors is a human donor in good health.

This sequence joins TRBV7-2 and TRBJ1-5, with D possibly TRBD1 on 6 matching bases. The CDR3 sequence is 13 residues long. Germline V gene lookup returns CDR1 SGHTA and CDR2 FQGNSA. Trimming shortened V by 3 bases and J by 6 bases, and 9 bases separated the two germline ends. CDR3 residues: CASSFTGTQPQHF. The DNA for the CDR3 is TGTGCCAGCAGCTTCACAGGGACTCAGCCCCAGCATTTT.

This chain joins TRBV6-5 and TRBJ2-7; TRBD1 is a possible D gene (6 bases). CDR3 size: 13 residues. The germline V and J ends were trimmed by 7 bases and 5 bases, with 15 bases remaining between them. Germline loops: CDR1 MNHEY, CDR2 SVGAGI. This CDR3 is CASMSGTRNEQYF. CDR3 in DNA: TGTGCCAGCATGTCCGGGACACGGAACGAGCAGTACTTC.

This sequence joins TRBV6-5 and TRBJ2-2; D not resolved. V was cut by 7 bases and J by 1 base, with 4 bases left in between. CDR1 and CDR2 from the germline V gene are MNHEY and SVGAGI. This CDR3 has 12 amino acids. CDR3 region: CASKRNTGELFF. The CDR3 DNA is TGTGCCAGCAAGCGGAACACCGGGGAGCTGTTTTTT.

The V and J genes are TRBV6-1 and TRBJ1-5; unclear D gene. The CDR3 is made up of 13 amino acids. V gave up 1 base and J gave up 6 bases, with 7 bases separating them. Germline-derived CDR1 and CDR2 are MNHNS and SASEGT. CDR3 sequence reads: CASSEDRGQPQHF. The CDR3 nucleotides read TGTGCCAGCAGTGAAGATCGGGGTCAGCCCCAGCATTTT.

The rearrangement uses TRBV4-1 and TRBJ2-7; possibly TRBD2 for D (6 bases). V was clipped by 0 bases and J by 3 bases, with 15 bases between them. Germline V gives CDR1 MGHRA, CDR2 YSYEKL. The CDR3 length is 16 residues. The DNA for the CDR3 is TGCGCCAGCAGCCAAGAAACTGCACTAGCTGGCTACGAGCAGTACTTC. As protein: CASSQETALAGYEQYF.

The chain couples TRBV6-5 to TRBJ2-1; 9 nucleotides align to TRBD2. Germline loops: CDR1 MNHEY, CDR2 SVGAGI. The ends lost 2 bases at V and 4 bases at J; junction bases unmatched: 6. This CDR3 comprises 16 residues. The CDR3 spells CASSYVASGVYNEQFF. CDR3 bases: TGTGCCAGCAGTTACGTAGCTAGCGGGGTTTACAATGAGCAGTTCTTC.

The chain has TRBV27 and TRBJ2-7; D unclear. In germline, CDR1 is MNHEY, CDR2 SMNVEV (reference sequence). V was trimmed by 6 bases and J by 2 bases, leaving 20 bases between them. The length of the CDR3 is 16 residues. CDR3 sequence (DNA): TGTGCCAGCAGCTCCGACAACCAACACCTGGCCTACGAGCAGTACTTC. Its protein product is CASSSDNQHLAYEQYF.

The rearrangement links TRBV30 to TRBJ1-2; D unclear. Germline V CDR1 and CDR2: GTSNPN, SVGIG (reference sequence). CDR3 length: 12 residues. The ends were cut back, 1 base at V and 5 bases at J, with 8 bases in the middle. The CDR3 nucleotides read TGTGCCTGGAGTGCTACGGGTTATGGCTACACCTTC. This sequence encodes CAWSATGYGYTF.

V gene TRBV7-2 combines with J gene TRBJ2-7, with D maybe TRBD1 (5 bases). CDR3 length: 14 amino acids. Germline values: CDR1 SGHTA, CDR2 FQGNSA. Trimming left V 2 bases short and J 1 base short, with 9 bases between. The CDR3: CASSLTGSSYEQYF. The CDR3, as DNA: TGTGCCAGCAGCTTAACAGGTTCGTCCTACGAGCAGTACTTC.

V gene TRBV7-9 combines with J gene TRBJ2-7, with a tentative D call TRBD1 (6 bases). The V end lost 0 bases, the J end lost 2 bases, and 11 bases lay between the germline ends. The germline V gene has CDR1 SEHNR and CDR2 FQNEAQ (reference sequence). The CDR3 contains 15 residues. The CDR3 coding sequence is TGTGCCAGCAGCTTAGCCACAGGGAAACCCTACGAGCAGTACTTC. Amino acid sequence: CASSLATGKPYEQYF. Using reference TRBV7-9 and TRBJ2-7 for the parts outside the CDR3, the full variable domain is DTGVSQNPRHKITKRGQNVTFRCDPISEHNRLYWYRQTLGQGPEFLTYFQNEAQLEKSRLLSDRFSAERPKGSFSTLEIQRTEQGDSAMYLCASSLATGKPYEQYFGPGTRLTVT.

The CDR3 nucleotides read TGTGCCAGCTCACCCACCGAGGGAGGCTACACCTTC. This codes for CASSPTEGGYTF. The chain is built from TRBV18 and TRBJ1-2; D is undetermined. V was cut by 3 bases and J by 8 bases, with 10 bases left in between. The germline gives CDR1 KGHSH, CDR2 LQKENI. CDR3 length: 12 residues. Full variable domain (missing parts from reference TRBV18 and TRBJ1-2): NAGVMQNPRHLVRRRGQEARLRCSPMKGHSHVYWYRQLPEEGLKFMVYLQKENIIDESGMPKERFSAEFPKEGPSILRIQQVVRGDSAAYFCASSPTEGGYTFGSGTRLTVV.

The chain employs TRBV30 and TRBJ2-7, with D possibly TRBD1 on 7 matching bases. Deletions cut 4 bases from V and 6 bases from J, with 16 bases between. Germline V gene data show CDR1 as GTSNPN and CDR2 as SVGIG (reference sequence). The CDR3 runs to 13 residues. The CDR3 is CAWIGLQGGEQYF. The CDR3 nucleotides read TGTGCCTGGATCGGGCTCCAGGGGGGCGAGCAGTACTTC.

V gene TRBV2 combines with J gene TRBJ1-1; weak D call: TRBD1 (6 bases). In germline, CDR1 is SNHLY, CDR2 FYNNEI. The CDR3 loop spans 14 amino acids. V dropped 5 bases and J dropped 0 bases, with 10 bases sitting between them. In DNA form, the CDR3 reads TGTGCCAGCAGTCAGACAGGTCTGAACACTGAAGCTTTCTTT. Residues: CASSQTGLNTEAFF.

The chain employs TRBV28 and TRBJ2-7; 12 bases are a match to TRBD1. The CDR3 is made up of 18 amino acids. Germline loops: CDR1 MDHEN, CDR2 SYDVKM. The ends lost 1 base at V and 0 bases at J; junction bases unmatched: 7. In DNA, the CDR3 is TGTGCCAGCAGTTTATACTTCGGGACAGGGGGCGGCTCCTACGAGCAGTACTTC. Amino acid sequence: CASSLYFGTGGGSYEQYF.